A single sample is the source of the 7 T cell receptor beta chains below, sequenced in a study of blood T cell repertoires in COVID-19. Here immunoSEQ multiplex PCR was the method, and the copy in TCRdb shows in-frame clones only, minus some. The table includes around 140,000 clones, around 86% detected once. The sample taken for sequencing was PBMCs or T cells enriched from blood (not recorded which). The receptors were gathered from a man aged 45-65 years who had recovered from COVID-19.

J is TRBJ1-1 and V is TRBV28, with no clear D. The germline V gene encodes CDR1 MDHEN and CDR2 SYDVKM. The V end lost 2 bases, the J end lost 2 bases, and 9 bases lay between the germline ends. This CDR3 comprises 14 residues. This chain's CDR3 is CASSLQASNTEAFF. The CDR3 DNA is TGTGCCAGCAGTTTACAGGCCAGTAACACTGAAGCTTTCTTT.

The rearrangement links TRBV5-1 to TRBJ2-7, with D possibly TRBD2 on 6 matching bases. Trimming left V 4 bases short and J 4 bases short, with 15 bases between. The CDR3 spans 14 residues. Germline CDR1 is SGHRS and CDR2 is YFSETQ. CDR3 nucleotide sequence: TGCGCCAGCAGCAAAGGAGGGGCGGAATACGAGCAGTACGTC. It codes for CASSKGGAEYEQYV.

The J gene is TRBJ1-5, the V gene TRBV6-5; D is perhaps TRBD1 (5 bases). CDR1 and CDR2 from the germline V gene are MNHEY and SVGAGI. This CDR3 has 13 amino acids. V lost 0 bases and J lost 7, with 7 bases in between. The CDR3 nucleotides are TGTGCCAGCAGTTACTCGCGGGACCAGCCCCAGCATTTT. Translation gives CASSYSRDQPQHF.

The chain recombines TRBV3-1 (or the pseudogene TRBV3-2) with TRBJ2-1, with TRBD2 identical over 12 bases. Germline trimming cut 3 bases from V and 0 bases from J; bases unmatched to any gene: 9. The CDR3 runs to 19 residues. Germline V gene lookup returns CDR1 LGHDT and CDR2 YNNKEL (reference sequence). Written as DNA, the CDR3 is TGTGCCAGCAGCCATGGGGCAAGGACTAGCGGGGACTCCTACAATGAGCAGTTCTTC. Translated, it gives CASSHGARTSGDSYNEQFF.

V and J are TRBV5-1 and TRBJ2-7; weak D call: TRBD2 (6 bases). Germline values: CDR1 SGHRS, CDR2 YFSETQ. The CDR3 length is 15 residues. V lost 4 bases, J lost 0 bases, and 14 bases lay in between. This CDR3 reads CASSPLAGSSYEQYF. CDR3 bases: TGCGCCAGCAGCCCCCTGGCGGGGAGCTCCTACGAGCAGTACTTC.

The chain has TRBV7-8 and TRBJ2-1; 7 positions match TRBD1. From germline, CDR1 is SGHVS and CDR2 FQNEAQ. The CDR3 length is 16 residues. V lost 7 bases, J lost 6 bases, and 15 bases stayed unmatched. The CDR3 DNA follows: TGTGCCAGCACCCCGGGTATGGGGACAGTTCTCAATGAGCAGTTCTTC. Its translation: CASTPGMGTVLNEQFF.

The chain combines TRBV12-3 or TRBV12-4 with TRBJ1-3; possible D gene TRBD1, 5 bases. The CDR3 spans 12 residues. The germline V and J ends were trimmed by 5 bases and 9 bases, with 11 bases remaining between them. The CDR3 DNA reads as TGTGCCAGCAGTGTAGGACAAACCACCATATATTTT. This encodes CASSVGQTTIYF.